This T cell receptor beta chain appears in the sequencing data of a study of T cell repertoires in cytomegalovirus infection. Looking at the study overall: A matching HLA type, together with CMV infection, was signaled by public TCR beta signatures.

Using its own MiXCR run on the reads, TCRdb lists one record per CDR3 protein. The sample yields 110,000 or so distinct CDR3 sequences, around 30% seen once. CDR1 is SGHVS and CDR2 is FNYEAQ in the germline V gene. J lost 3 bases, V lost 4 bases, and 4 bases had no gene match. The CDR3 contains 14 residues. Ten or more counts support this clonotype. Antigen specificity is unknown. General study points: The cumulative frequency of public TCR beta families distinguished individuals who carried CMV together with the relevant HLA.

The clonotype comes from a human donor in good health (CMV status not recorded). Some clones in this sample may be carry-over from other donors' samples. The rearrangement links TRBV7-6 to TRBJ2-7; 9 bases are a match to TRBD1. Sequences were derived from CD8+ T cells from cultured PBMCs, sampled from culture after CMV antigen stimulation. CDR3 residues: CASSWGQGNYEQYF. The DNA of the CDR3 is TGTGCCAGCAGCTGGGGACAGGGTAACTACGAGCAGTACTTC.